These 21 T cell receptor beta chains came from one sample sequenced in a study of OX40 agonist ivuxolimab in advanced cancers. The repertoire was sequenced with immunoSEQ multiplex PCR; TCRdb's copy has only in-frame clones and lacks some. The sample lists tens of thousands of clones, around 87% occurring once. Sequencing was performed on CD4+ or CD8+ T cells sorted from blood, taken in a trial of the OX40 agonist ivuxolimab. These TCRs come from an adult with an advanced solid tumor such as melanoma, head and neck, liver or kidney cancer.

This chain uses TRBV6-5 with TRBJ2-2; D uncertain. Germline CDR1 and CDR2: MNHEY and SVGAGI. The CDR3 contains 15 residues. V dropped 4 bases and J dropped 5 bases, with 14 bases sitting between them. CDR3 region: CASSSPMASTGELFF. CDR3 nucleotides: TGTGCCAGCAGTTCCCCAATGGCGAGTACCGGGGAGCTGTTTTTT.

The DNA for the CDR3 is TGTGCCAGCAGCTTCCCTTCCCGGACTAGCGGGGCAGATACGCAGTATTTT. This encodes CASSFPSRTSGADTQYF. The chain joins TRBV7-2 to TRBJ2-3; 12 bases map to TRBD2. Trimming took 3 bases from V and 4 from J; bases not matched to a gene: 8. The CDR3 covers 17 residues. Germline loops: CDR1 SGHTA, CDR2 FQGNSA.

This sequence joins TRBV6-1 and TRBJ1-4; maybe TRBD1 (5 bases). Trimming stripped 6 bases from V and 2 bases from J, with 13 bases between. The CDR3 has 15 amino acids. Germline CDR1 reads MNHNS; CDR2 reads SASEGT. The CDR3 DNA is TGTGCCAGCAGCTCCCTCTGGGGCACTAATGAAAAACTGTTTTTT. Translated, it gives CASSSLWGTNEKLFF.

V is TRBV6-5 and J is TRBJ2-7, with D perhaps assigned TRBD1 or TRBD2 (5 bases each). The CDR3 is 13 residues long. Per the germline V gene, CDR1 is MNHEY and CDR2 is SVGAGI. V dropped 5 bases and J dropped 2 bases, with 10 bases sitting between them. This CDR3 reads CASSRGTAYEQYF. For the CDR3, the DNA is TGTGCCAGCAGTAGAGGGACGGCCTACGAGCAGTACTTC.

The chain carries TRBV29-1 and TRBJ2-1; 13 bases map to TRBD2. Germline assignment: CDR1 SQVTM and CDR2 ANQGSEA. This CDR3 is built from 21 residues. Trimming at V came to 3 bases and at J to 0 bases, leaving 17 bases not matched to a gene. The CDR3 loop reads CSVEDPTSGGALAHSYNEQFF. Written as DNA, the CDR3 is TGCAGCGTTGAGGATCCTACTAGCGGGGGGGCCCTGGCCCACTCCTACAATGAGCAGTTCTTC.

This chain joins TRBV5-4 and TRBJ2-7; D is unclear. V was pared by 1 base and J by 5 bases, with 13 bases between. The CDR3 runs 14 residues. Germline assignment: CDR1 SGHNT and CDR2 YYREEE (reference sequence). The CDR3 DNA follows: TGTGCCAGCAGCTTGTCCTCGACCCCAGACGAGCAGTACTTC. This translates into CASSLSSTPDEQYF.

The J gene is TRBJ2-3, the V gene TRBV7-9, with a tentative D call TRBD2 (6 bases). The CDR3 has 14 amino acids. Between the trimmed V and J ends, which lost 6 bases and 3 bases, there was a span of 13 bases. Germline values: CDR1 SEHNR, CDR2 FQNEAQ (reference sequence). This CDR3 is CASRRPSATDTQYF. The DNA for the CDR3 is TGTGCCAGCAGACGCCCTAGCGCGACAGATACGCAGTATTTT.

This chain joins TRBV7-9 and TRBJ1-4; D gene ambiguous. The CDR3 is made up of 13 amino acids. Germline CDR1 reads SEHNR; CDR2 reads FQNEAQ (reference sequence). V lost 8 bases and J 4 bases, leaving 11 bases between the germline ends. CDR3 DNA: TGTGCCAGCGGAGGGCCCCGTAATGAAAAACTGTTTTTT. Amino acids: CASGGPRNEKLFF.

The chain carries TRBV9 and TRBJ1-5; 10 bases are a match to TRBD1. Germline V gives CDR1 SGDLS, CDR2 YYNGEE. The trim removed 4 bases at V and 3 bases at J, leaving 7 bases unmatched. The CDR3 totals 16 residues. CDR3 residues: CASSPGTGDNNQPQHF. CDR3 coding DNA: TGTGCCAGCAGCCCGGGGACAGGGGACAACAATCAGCCCCAGCATTTT.

CDR3 sequence reads: CASSPPWMEGQPQHF. The CDR3, as DNA: TGTGCCAGCTCACCACCGTGGATGGAGGGCCAGCCCCAGCATTTT. This chain uses TRBV18 with TRBJ1-5; D call uncertain. Trimming stripped 0 bases from V and 7 bases from J, with 13 bases between. The germline CDR1 and CDR2 sequences are KGHSH and LQKENI. The CDR3 is 15 amino acids.

In this sample, this clone turned up a few times. This rearrangement joins TRBV14 to TRBJ2-7, with a weak D call TRBD2 (5 bases). CDR1 and CDR2 (germline): SGHDN, FVKESK. The V end was cut by 1 base, the J end by 0 bases, with 10 bases between. The CDR3 consists of 15 residues. CDR3 nucleotide sequence: TGTGCCAGCAGCCAAGTAGCTAGCCGCTCCTACGAGCAGTACTTC. It is translated as CASSQVASRSYEQYF.

V is TRBV7-5 and J is TRBJ1-5; TRBD1 is the table's D call and was not checked against the DNA. TRBV7-5 is tagged as a pseudogene. The CDR3 is made up of 15 amino acids. CDR3 nucleotide sequence: TGTGCCAGCAGCCCTATAGGACAGAACAATCAGCCCCAGCATTTT. Translated: CASSPIGQNNQPQHF.

The chain employs TRBV7-2 and TRBJ2-5; 15 bases are shared with TRBD2. The CDR3 covers 17 residues. Germline CDR1 SGHTA, CDR2 FQGNSA. With V trimmed by 1 base and J by 5 bases, 5 bases remained unmatched. CDR3 in amino acids: CASSLGGLAGGKETQYF. CDR3 in DNA: TGTGCCAGCAGCTTAGGAGGACTAGCGGGGGGGAAGGAGACCCAGTACTTC.

The chain couples TRBV19 to TRBJ1-3; D not certain. Germline CDR1 reads LNHDA; CDR2 reads SQIVND (reference sequence). The CDR3 runs to 14 residues. V shed 4 bases and J shed 8 bases, with 15 bases lying between them. In nucleotides, the CDR3 is TGTGCCAGTAGTAGTTGGACTTCTGGGGACACCATATATTTT. It codes for CASSSWTSGDTIYF.

The chain uses TRBV29-1 and TRBJ1-2; D remains unclear. V lost 6 bases, J lost 8 bases, and 22 bases lay in between. Germline-derived CDR1 and CDR2 are SQVTM and ANQGSEA. This CDR3 region has 14 residues. This chain's CDR3 is CSVDPGGFDFGYTF. CDR3 bases: TGCAGCGTCGATCCGGGTGGGTTTGACTTCGGCTACACCTTC.

This sequence joins TRBV19 and TRBJ2-1, with 8 bases identical to TRBD1. The CDR3 consists of 13 residues. J lost 5 bases, V lost 4 bases, and 1 base had no gene match. The germline gives CDR1 LNHDA, CDR2 SQIVND (reference sequence). The CDR3 region has the DNA TGTGCCAGTAGTAGGACAGGGAACAATGAGCAGTTCTTC. This encodes CASSRTGNNEQFF. The full variable domain, with the rest looked up from reference TRBV19 and TRBJ2-1, is DGGITQSPKYLFRKEGQNVTLSCEQNLNHDAMYWYRQDPGQGLRLIYYSQIVNDFQKGDIAEGYSVSREKKESFPLTVTSAQKNPTAFYLCASSRTGNNEQFFGPGTRLTVL.

This clone was counted a few times. The chain couples TRBV18 to TRBJ2-7; unclear D gene. The CDR3 has 11 residues. Per germline, CDR1 KGHSH and CDR2 LQKENI. V was trimmed by 4 bases and J by 3 bases, leaving 4 bases between them. DNA for the CDR3: TGTGCCAGCTCACTTAACTACGAGCAGTACTTC. It is translated as CASSLNYEQYF.

This clone came up a few times. The chain carries TRBV5-6 and TRBJ1-2, with a possible D match to TRBD1 (5 bases). Germline V lookup: CDR1 SGHDT, CDR2 YYEEEE. The CDR3 has 15 amino acids. V dropped 4 bases and J dropped 4 bases, with 17 bases sitting between them. Here the CDR3 DNA reads TGTGCCAGCAGCCCCTTAAATGGGGCGTCCTATGGCTACACCTTC. Encoded protein: CASSPLNGASYGYTF.

This clone was picked up one time. This chain connects TRBV19 to TRBJ2-3; 9 nucleotides line up with TRBD2. The CDR3 is 18 residues long. Per the germline V gene, CDR1 is LNHDA and CDR2 is SQIVND (reference sequence). J lost 5 bases, V lost 4 bases, and 16 bases had no gene match. For the CDR3, the DNA is TGTGCCAGTAGTACCCTACTGATTAGCGGGGGTCTGAAAGATACGCAGTATTTT. It specifies CASSTLLISGGLKDTQYF.

The chain carries TRBV5-4 and TRBJ2-5, with 7 bases that match TRBD1. In germline, CDR1 is SGHNT, CDR2 YYREEE (reference sequence). V lost 3 bases to trimming and J lost 4 bases; unmatched junction nucleotides: 15. This CDR3 comprises 17 residues. The CDR3 region is CASSSGTVFSSIETQYF. In nucleotides, the CDR3 is TGTGCCAGCAGCTCCGGGACAGTATTTTCTAGCATAGAGACCCAGTACTTC.

CDR3 in DNA: TGTGCCAGCAGTTTCCCAGGCAATGAGCAGTTCTTC. It yields the protein CASSFPGNEQFF. The rearrangement joins TRBV27 to TRBJ2-1, with D unresolved. Germline loops: CDR1 MNHEY, CDR2 SMNVEV (reference sequence). The germline V and J ends were trimmed by 3 bases and 6 bases, with 6 bases remaining between them. This CDR3 is built from 12 residues.